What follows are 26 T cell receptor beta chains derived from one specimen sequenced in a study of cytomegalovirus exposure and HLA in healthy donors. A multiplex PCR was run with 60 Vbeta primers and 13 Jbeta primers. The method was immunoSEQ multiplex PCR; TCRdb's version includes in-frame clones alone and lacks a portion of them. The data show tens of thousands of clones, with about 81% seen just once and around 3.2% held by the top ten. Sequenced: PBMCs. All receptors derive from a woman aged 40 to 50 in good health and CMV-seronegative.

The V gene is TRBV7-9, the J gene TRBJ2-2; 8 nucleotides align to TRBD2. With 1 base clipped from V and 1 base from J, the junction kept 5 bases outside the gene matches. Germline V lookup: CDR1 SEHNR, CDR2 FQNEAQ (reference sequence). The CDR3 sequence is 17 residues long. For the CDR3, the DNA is TGTGCCAGCAGCTTAGATTCACTAGCGGTGAACACCGGGGAGCTGTTTTTT. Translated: CASSLDSLAVNTGELFF.

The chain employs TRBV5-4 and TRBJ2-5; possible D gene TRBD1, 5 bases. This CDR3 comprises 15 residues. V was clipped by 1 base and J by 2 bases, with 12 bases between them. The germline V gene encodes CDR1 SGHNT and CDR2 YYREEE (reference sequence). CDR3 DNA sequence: TGTGCCAGCAGCTTGACCCTGGGGCCTCAAGAGACCCAGTACTTC. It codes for CASSLTLGPQETQYF.

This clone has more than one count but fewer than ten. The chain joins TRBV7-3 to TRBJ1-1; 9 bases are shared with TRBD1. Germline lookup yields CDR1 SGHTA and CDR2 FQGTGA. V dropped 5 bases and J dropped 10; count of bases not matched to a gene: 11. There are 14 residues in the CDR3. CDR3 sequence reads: CASSPDPGTGRAFF. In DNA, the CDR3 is TGTGCCAGCAGCCCGGATCCCGGGACAGGGAGAGCTTTCTTT.

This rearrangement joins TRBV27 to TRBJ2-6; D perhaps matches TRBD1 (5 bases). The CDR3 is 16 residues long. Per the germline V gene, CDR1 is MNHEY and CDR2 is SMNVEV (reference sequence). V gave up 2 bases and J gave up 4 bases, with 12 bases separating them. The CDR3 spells CASSLSMGPGANVLTF. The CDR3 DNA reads TGTGCCAGCAGTTTAAGTATGGGGCCCGGGGCCAACGTCCTGACTTTC.

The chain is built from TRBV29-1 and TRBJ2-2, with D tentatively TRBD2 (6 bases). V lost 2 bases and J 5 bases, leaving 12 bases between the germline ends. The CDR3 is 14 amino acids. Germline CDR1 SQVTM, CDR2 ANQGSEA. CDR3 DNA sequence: TGCAGCGTTGAAAGACCTGGGAGGACCGGGGAGCTGTTTTTT. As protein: CSVERPGRTGELFF.

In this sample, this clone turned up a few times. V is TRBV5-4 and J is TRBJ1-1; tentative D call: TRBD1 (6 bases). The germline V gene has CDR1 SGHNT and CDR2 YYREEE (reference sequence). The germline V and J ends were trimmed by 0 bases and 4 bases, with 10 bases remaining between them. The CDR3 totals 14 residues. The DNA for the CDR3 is TGTGCCAGCAGCTTGGCCCAGGGGAGCACTGAAGCTTTCTTT. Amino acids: CASSLAQGSTEAFF. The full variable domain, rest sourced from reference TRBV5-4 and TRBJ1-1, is ETGVTQSPTHLIKTRGQQVTLRCSSQSGHNTVSWYQQALGQGPQFIFQYYREEENGRGNFPPRFSGLQFPNYSSELNVNALELDDSALYLCASSLAQGSTEAFFGQGTRLTVV.

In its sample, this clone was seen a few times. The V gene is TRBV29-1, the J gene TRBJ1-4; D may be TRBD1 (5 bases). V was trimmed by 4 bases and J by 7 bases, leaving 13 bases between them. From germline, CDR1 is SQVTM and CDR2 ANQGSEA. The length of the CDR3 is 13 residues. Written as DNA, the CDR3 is TGCAGCGTTGGGGGCCAGTCCTCTGAAAAACTGTTTTTT. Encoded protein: CSVGGQSSEKLFF. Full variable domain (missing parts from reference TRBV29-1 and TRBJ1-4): SAVISQKPSRDICQRGTSLTIQCQVDSQVTMMFWYRQQPGQSLTLIATANQGSEATYESGFVIDKFPISRPNLTFSTLTVSNMSPEDSSIYLCSVGGQSSEKLFFGSGTQLSVL.

The CDR3 sequence: CASSLRGQGAWVNTGELFF. The CDR3 DNA is TGTGCCAGCAGCTTACGGGGACAGGGGGCTTGGGTGAACACCGGGGAGCTGTTTTTT. The rearrangement joins TRBV7-8 to TRBJ2-2; TRBD1 matches at 12 bases. This CDR3 spans 19 amino acids. The V and J ends lost 2 bases and 1 base, in that order; junction bases with no gene match: 8. Germline CDR1 is SGHVS and CDR2 is FQNEAQ.

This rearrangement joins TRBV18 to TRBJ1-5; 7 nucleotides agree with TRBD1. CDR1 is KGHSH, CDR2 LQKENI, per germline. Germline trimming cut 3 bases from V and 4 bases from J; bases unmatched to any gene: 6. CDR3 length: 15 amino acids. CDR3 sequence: CASSPRTGLNQPQHF. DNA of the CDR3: TGTGCCAGCTCACCGAGGACAGGTTTGAATCAGCCCCAGCATTTT.

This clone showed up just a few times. The CDR3 protein is CASSPRSGTGSYEQYF. In DNA, the CDR3 is TGCGCCAGCAGCCCACGGTCCGGGACAGGGTCCTACGAGCAGTACTTC. The gene calls are TRBV4-1 and TRBJ2-7, with 9 bases lining up with TRBD1. The germline V gene has CDR1 MGHRA and CDR2 YSYEKL. The CDR3 spans 16 residues. Germline trimming cut 4 bases from V and 1 base from J; bases unmatched to any gene: 8.

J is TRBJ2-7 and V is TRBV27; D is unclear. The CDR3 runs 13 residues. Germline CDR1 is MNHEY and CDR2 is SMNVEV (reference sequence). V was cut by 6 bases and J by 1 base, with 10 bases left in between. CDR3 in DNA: TGTGCCAGCAGCCTCTTATTTTCCTACGAGCAGTACTTC. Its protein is CASSLLFSYEQYF.

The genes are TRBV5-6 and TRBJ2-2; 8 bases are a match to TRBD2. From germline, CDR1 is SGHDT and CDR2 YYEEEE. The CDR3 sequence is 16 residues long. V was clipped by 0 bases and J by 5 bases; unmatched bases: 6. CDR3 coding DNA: TGTGCCAGCAGCTTGGGGAGCGGGGGCCCGACCGGGGAGCTGTTTTTT. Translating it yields CASSLGSGGPTGELFF.

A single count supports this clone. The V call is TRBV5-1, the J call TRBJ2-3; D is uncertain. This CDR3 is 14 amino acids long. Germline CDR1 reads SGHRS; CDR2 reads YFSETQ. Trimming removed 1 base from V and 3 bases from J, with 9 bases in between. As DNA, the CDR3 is TGCGCCAGCAGCTTGCAGCGTACAACAGATACGCAGTATTTT. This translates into CASSLQRTTDTQYF.

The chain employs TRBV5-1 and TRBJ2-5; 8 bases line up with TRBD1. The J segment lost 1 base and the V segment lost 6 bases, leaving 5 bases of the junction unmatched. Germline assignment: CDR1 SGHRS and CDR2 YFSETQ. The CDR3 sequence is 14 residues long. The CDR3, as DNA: TGCGCCAGCAAACGACAGGGGAGCCAAGAGACCCAGTACTTC. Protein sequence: CASKRQGSQETQYF.

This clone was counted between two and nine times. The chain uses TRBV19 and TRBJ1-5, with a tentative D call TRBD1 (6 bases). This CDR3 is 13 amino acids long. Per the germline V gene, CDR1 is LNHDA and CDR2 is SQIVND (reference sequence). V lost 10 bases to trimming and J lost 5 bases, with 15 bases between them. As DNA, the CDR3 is TGTGCCACCAATTCTCAGGGGTATCAGCCCCAGCATTTT. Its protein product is CATNSQGYQPQHF.

Here the CDR3 DNA reads TGTGCCAGCAGCCCGGGGAGTTATGGCGAGCAGTACTTC. It encodes CASSPGSYGEQYF. The chain is built from TRBV14 and TRBJ2-7; D might be TRBD2 (5 bases). The germline CDR1 and CDR2 sequences are SGHDN and FVKESK. V was pared by 4 bases and J by 6 bases, with 13 bases between. The CDR3 has 13 amino acids.

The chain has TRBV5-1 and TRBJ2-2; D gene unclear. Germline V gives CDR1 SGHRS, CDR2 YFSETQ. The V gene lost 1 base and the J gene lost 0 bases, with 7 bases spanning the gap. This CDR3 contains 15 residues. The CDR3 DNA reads TGCGCCAGCAGCTTGTCCAGGTCGAACACCGGGGAGCTGTTTTTT. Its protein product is CASSLSRSNTGELFF. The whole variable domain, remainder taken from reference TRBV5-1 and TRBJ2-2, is KAGVTQTPRYLIKTRGQQVTLSCSPISGHRSVSWYQQTPGQGLQFLFEYFSETQRNKGNFPGRFSGRQFSNSRSEMNVSTLELGDSALYLCASSLSRSNTGELFFGEGSRLTVL.

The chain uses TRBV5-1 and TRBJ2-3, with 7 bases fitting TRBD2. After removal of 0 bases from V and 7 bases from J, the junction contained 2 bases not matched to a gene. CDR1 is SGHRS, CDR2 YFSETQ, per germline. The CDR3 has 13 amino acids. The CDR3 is CASSLGGSNTQYF. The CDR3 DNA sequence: TGCGCCAGCAGCTTGGGCGGGAGCAATACGCAGTATTTT.

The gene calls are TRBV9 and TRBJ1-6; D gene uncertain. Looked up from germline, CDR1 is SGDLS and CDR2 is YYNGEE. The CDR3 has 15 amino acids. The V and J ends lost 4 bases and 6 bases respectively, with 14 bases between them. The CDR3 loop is CASSPAGVANSPLHF. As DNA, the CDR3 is TGTGCCAGCAGCCCTGCCGGGGTTGCTAATTCACCCCTCCACTTT.

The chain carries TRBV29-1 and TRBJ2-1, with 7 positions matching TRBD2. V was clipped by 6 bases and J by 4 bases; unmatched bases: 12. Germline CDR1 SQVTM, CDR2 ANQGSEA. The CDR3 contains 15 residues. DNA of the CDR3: TGCAGCGTAGCGGGACTACCGACTGCTTACAATGAGCAGTTCTTC. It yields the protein CSVAGLPTAYNEQFF.

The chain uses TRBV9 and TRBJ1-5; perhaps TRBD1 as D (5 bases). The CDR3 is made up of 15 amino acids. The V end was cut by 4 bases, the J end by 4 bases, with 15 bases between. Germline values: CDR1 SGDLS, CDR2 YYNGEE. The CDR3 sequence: CASSPTTAKNQPQHF. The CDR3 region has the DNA TGTGCCAGCAGCCCAACGACAGCGAAAAATCAGCCCCAGCATTTT.

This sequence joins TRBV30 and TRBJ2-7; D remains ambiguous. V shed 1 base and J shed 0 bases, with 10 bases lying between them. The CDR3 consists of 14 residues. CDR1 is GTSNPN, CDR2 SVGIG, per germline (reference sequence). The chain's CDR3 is CAWSGDYRSYEQYF. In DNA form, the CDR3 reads TGTGCCTGGAGTGGAGATTACCGCTCCTACGAGCAGTACTTC.

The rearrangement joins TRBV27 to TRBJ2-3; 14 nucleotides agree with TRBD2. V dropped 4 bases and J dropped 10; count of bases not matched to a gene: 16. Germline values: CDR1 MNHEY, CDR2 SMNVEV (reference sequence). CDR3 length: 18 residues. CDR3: CASSSYPSTSGRVSPQYF. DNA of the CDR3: TGTGCCAGCAGTTCATATCCCTCGACTAGCGGGAGGGTGTCCCCGCAGTATTTT.

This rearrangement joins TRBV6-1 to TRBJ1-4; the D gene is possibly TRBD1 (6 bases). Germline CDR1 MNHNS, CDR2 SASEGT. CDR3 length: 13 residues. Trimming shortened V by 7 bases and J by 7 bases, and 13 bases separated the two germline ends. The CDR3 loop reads CASTYREGEKLFF. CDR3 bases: TGTGCCAGCACCTACAGGGAGGGTGAAAAACTGTTTTTT.

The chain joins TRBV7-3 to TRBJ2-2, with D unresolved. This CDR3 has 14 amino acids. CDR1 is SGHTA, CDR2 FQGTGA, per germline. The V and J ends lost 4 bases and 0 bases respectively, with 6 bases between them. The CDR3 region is CASSSTPNTGELFF. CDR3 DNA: TGTGCCAGCAGCTCGACACCGAACACCGGGGAGCTGTTTTTT.

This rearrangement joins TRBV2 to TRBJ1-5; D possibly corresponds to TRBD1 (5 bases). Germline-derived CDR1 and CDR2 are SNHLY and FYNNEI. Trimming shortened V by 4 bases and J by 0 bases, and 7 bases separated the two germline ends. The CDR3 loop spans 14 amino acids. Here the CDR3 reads CASSGQYSNQPQHF. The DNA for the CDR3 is TGTGCCAGCAGTGGACAGTATAGCAATCAGCCCCAGCATTTT.